The rows below give T cell receptor beta chains drawn from one sample of a study of blood T cell repertoires in COVID-19. Libraries were prepared by immunoSEQ multiplex PCR; TCRdb keeps only in-frame clonotypes and omits some of them. The table lists some 450,000 clones, around 90% of them singletons. The specimen was peripheral blood. The receptors here all came from a man aged 18 to 29 with COVID-19, enrolled during active disease. CDR3s include the opening cysteine and the closing phenylalanine or tryptophan. Each record gives: J gene, V gene, CDR3 protein.

j_call: TRBJ2-7; v_call: TRBV20-1; cdr3_aa: CSARGRREQYF
j_call: TRBJ1-2; v_call: TRBV3-1/TRBV3-2; cdr3_aa: CASSQGQINYGYTF
j_call: TRBJ2-7; v_call: TRBV27; cdr3_aa: CASSPRGSGSYEQYF
j_call: TRBJ2-7; v_call: TRBV11-3; cdr3_aa: CASSPRGYEQYF
j_call: TRBJ2-3; v_call: TRBV4-2; cdr3_aa: CASSQVPTSGTGDTQYF
j_call: TRBJ2-3; v_call: TRBV2; cdr3_aa: CASSEPANSTDTQYF
j_call: TRBJ2-1; v_call: TRBV11-2; cdr3_aa: CASSLYGGARNEQFF
j_call: TRBJ2-1; v_call: TRBV19; cdr3_aa: CASSMAGGSYNEQFF
j_call: TRBJ1-1; v_call: TRBV5-1; cdr3_aa: CASRYPGRTEAFF
j_call: TRBJ2-5; v_call: TRBV6-5; cdr3_aa: CASSLLARETQYF
j_call: TRBJ2-1; v_call: TRBV19; cdr3_aa: CASSSDPRYNEQFF
j_call: TRBJ1-6; v_call: TRBV2; cdr3_aa: CASTDRSSYNSPLHF
j_call: TRBJ2-7; v_call: TRBV6-6; cdr3_aa: CASRNPSGSYEQYF
j_call: TRBJ2-7; v_call: TRBV28; cdr3_aa: CASSRQGALYEQYF
j_call: TRBJ1-1; v_call: TRBV11-2; cdr3_aa: CASSLRGQGGRWRDTEAFF
j_call: TRBJ2-1; v_call: TRBV24-1; cdr3_aa: CATSDSARDYNEQFF
j_call: TRBJ2-3; v_call: TRBV7-9; cdr3_aa: CASSLAGASNTDTQYF
j_call: TRBJ1-1; v_call: TRBV6-4; cdr3_aa: CASSEQVGTEAFF
j_call: TRBJ1-2; v_call: TRBV9; cdr3_aa: CASSPERDYGYTF
j_call: TRBJ2-1; v_call: TRBV19; cdr3_aa: CASSQLAGGEHEQFF
j_call: TRBJ2-7; v_call: TRBV9; cdr3_aa: CASSVGTGDYEQYF
j_call: TRBJ2-1; v_call: TRBV30; cdr3_aa: CAWGTGGFDEQFF
j_call: TRBJ2-5; v_call: TRBV10-3; cdr3_aa: CAISGLAGGQETQYF
j_call: TRBJ1-1; v_call: TRBV19; cdr3_aa: CASSRPGVNTEAFF
j_call: TRBJ2-2; v_call: TRBV7-7; cdr3_aa: CASSLEAGGTGELFF
j_call: TRBJ2-3; v_call: TRBV19; cdr3_aa: CASSISGGGDGDTQYF
j_call: TRBJ1-1; v_call: TRBV4-1; cdr3_aa: CASSQGTGWRNTEAFF
j_call: TRBJ2-2; v_call: TRBV4-2; cdr3_aa: CASLGTTTGELFF
j_call: TRBJ2-1; v_call: TRBV2; cdr3_aa: CASRSTSGIDNEQFF
j_call: TRBJ1-2; v_call: TRBV6-4; cdr3_aa: CAGDEVTGSDGYTF
j_call: TRBJ2-5; v_call: TRBV9; cdr3_aa: CASSRTSGSRGETQYF